The next 23 T cell receptor beta chains were all read from a single sample in a study of blood T cell repertoires in COVID-19. Assay: immunoSEQ multiplex PCR; the TCRdb copy retains only in-frame clones and omits some. This table has 250,000 to 350,000 clones, just under 90% appearing once. The specimen was peripheral blood. These receptors all come from a woman aged 50 to 60 with COVID-19, enrolled during active disease.

V gene TRBV19 combines with J gene TRBJ1-3; 7 bases align to TRBD1. With V trimmed by 3 bases and J by 2 bases, 4 bases remained unmatched. Germline V gene lookup returns CDR1 LNHDA and CDR2 SQIVND (reference sequence). The length of the CDR3 is 15 residues. In DNA, the CDR3 is TGTGCCAGTAGTATTCGTCAGGGGGCTGGAAACACCATATATTTT. This sequence encodes CASSIRQGAGNTIYF.

V is TRBV30 and J is TRBJ2-7, with a tentative D call TRBD1 (5 bases). Germline CDR1 and CDR2: GTSNPN and SVGIG (reference sequence). The CDR3 totals 12 residues. With 2 bases removed from V and 1 base from J, the gap between germline ends came to 6 bases. The CDR3 DNA reads TGTGCCTGGAGTCAGGGTTCCTACGAGCAGTACTTC. This gives the protein CAWSQGSYEQYF.

The chain couples TRBV3-1 (or the pseudogene TRBV3-2) to TRBJ2-3; the match to TRBD1 covers 7 bases. The CDR3 totals 15 residues. The germline V gene has CDR1 LGHDT and CDR2 YNNKEL (reference sequence). The trim removed 4 bases at V and 1 base at J, leaving 5 bases unmatched. Here the CDR3 reads CASSPDRTGTDTQYF. For the CDR3, the DNA is TGTGCCAGCAGCCCGGACAGGACTGGCACAGATACGCAGTATTTT.

V is TRBV7-9 and J is TRBJ2-1; 7 nucleotides agree with TRBD2. Germline CDR1 SEHNR, CDR2 FQNEAQ (reference sequence). J was trimmed by 1 base and V by 6 bases; bases with no gene match: 6. This CDR3 is built from 15 residues. The CDR3 DNA reads TGTGCCAGCAGTCGTGGAGCGGGATCCTACAATGAGCAGTTCTTC. Translating gives CASSRGAGSYNEQFF.

The V and J genes are TRBV29-1 and TRBJ2-1; 9 bases match TRBD2. V gave up 5 bases and J gave up 6 bases; unmatched junction bases: 8. CDR1 is SQVTM and CDR2 is ANQGSEA in the germline V gene. The CDR3 loop spans 14 amino acids. The CDR3 protein is CSVYGGRGSNEQFF. CDR3 nucleotides: TGCAGCGTTTATGGCGGGAGGGGTTCCAATGAGCAGTTCTTC.

The chain recombines TRBV3-1 (or the pseudogene TRBV3-2) with TRBJ2-1; TRBD2 matches 13 bases. The CDR3 has 15 amino acids. CDR1 and CDR2 (germline): LGHDT, YNNKEL (reference sequence). The trim removed 6 bases at V and 7 bases at J, leaving 6 bases unmatched. The CDR3 DNA reads TGTGCCAGCAGGGCCGGGACTAGCGGGGCAAATGAGCAGTTCTTC. It encodes CASRAGTSGANEQFF.

The chain combines TRBV30 with TRBJ1-1, with TRBD1 identical over 8 bases. This CDR3 comprises 15 residues. V lost 1 base, J lost 1 base, and 5 bases stayed unmatched. Germline loops: CDR1 GTSNPN, CDR2 SVGIG (reference sequence). CDR3 DNA sequence: TGTGCCTGGAGTGCCTCCGGGACAGGGAACACTGAAGCTTTCTTT. Protein product: CAWSASGTGNTEAFF. Supplemented by reference TRBV30 and TRBJ1-1, the full variable domain reads SQTIHQWPATLVQPVGSPLSLECTVEGTSNPNLYWYRQAAGRGLQLLFYSVGIGQISSEVPQNLSASRPQDRQFILSSKKLLLSDSGFYLCAWSASGTGNTEAFFGQGTRLTVV.

This clone was counted once. The chain recombines TRBV7-8 with TRBJ2-3, with D tentatively TRBD2 (7 bases). Trimming pared 4 bases from V and 4 bases from J, leaving 15 bases between. The CDR3 has 15 amino acids. CDR1 and CDR2 (germline): SGHVS, FQNEAQ. The CDR3 nucleotides are TGTGCCAGCAGCTCCCTAGGGGGGGCCGCAGATACGCAGTATTTT. It specifies CASSSLGGAADTQYF.

V usage is TRBV7-2 and J usage is TRBJ2-5, with 9 bases fitting TRBD1. Trimming cost V 5 bases and J 5 bases; bases outside gene matches: 6. Germline CDR1 and CDR2: SGHTA and FQGNSA. CDR3 length: 14 residues. The CDR3 nucleotides read TGTGCCAGCAGCCACAGGGGGCGTGGGGAGACCCAGTACTTC. This translates into CASSHRGRGETQYF. Full variable domain (remainder filled in from reference TRBV7-2 and TRBJ2-5): GAGVSQSPSNKVTEKGKDVELRCDPISGHTALYWYRQSLGQGLEFLIYFQGNSAPDKSGLPSDRFSAERTGGSVSTLTIQRTQQEDSAVYLCASSHRGRGETQYFGPGTRLLVL.

V gene TRBV6-5 combines with J gene TRBJ1-4; D not resolved. This CDR3 is 14 amino acids long. With 1 base removed from V and 4 bases from J, the gap between germline ends came to 7 bases. Germline CDR1 MNHEY, CDR2 SVGAGI. CDR3 sequence reads: CASSYWGGNEKLFF. For the CDR3, the DNA is TGTGCCAGCAGTTACTGGGGAGGTAATGAAAAACTGTTTTTT.

The chain uses TRBV6-5 and TRBJ1-6, with no clear D. The CDR3 loop spans 14 amino acids. With 8 bases removed from V and 2 bases from J, the gap between germline ends came to 10 bases. The germline V gene has CDR1 MNHEY and CDR2 SVGAGI. CDR3 sequence (DNA): TGTGCCAGCTGCCGGGAAACCTATAATTCACCCCTCCACTTT. Translated: CASCRETYNSPLHF.

This clone has more than one count but fewer than ten. The chain employs TRBV27 and TRBJ2-6; tentatively, D is TRBD1 (6 bases). Trimming took 2 bases from V and 1 from J, leaving 18 bases between them. The length of the CDR3 is 19 residues. Germline V CDR1 and CDR2: MNHEY, SMNVEV (reference sequence). CDR3 coding DNA: TGTGCCAGCAGTTTAAACAGTGGGCAGGGGTTATCTGGGGCCAACGTCCTGACTTTC. It specifies CASSLNSGQGLSGANVLTF. Full variable domain (remainder filled in from reference TRBV27 and TRBJ2-6): EAQVTQNPRYLITVTGKKLTVTCSQNMNHEYMSWYRQDPGLGLRQIYYSMNVEVTDKGDVPEGYKVSRKEKRNFPLILESPSPNQTSLYFCASSLNSGQGLSGANVLTFGAGSRLTVL.

This chain joins TRBV24-1 and TRBJ1-5; 8 bases are shared with TRBD1. After removal of 2 bases from V and 0 bases from J, the junction contained 8 bases not matched to a gene. This CDR3 spans 18 amino acids. Germline V gene data show CDR1 as KGHDR and CDR2 as SFDVKD. For the CDR3, the DNA is TGTGCCACCAGTGATTCCGACAGGGGCAGGGGTAGCAATCAGCCCCAGCATTTT. Translating it yields CATSDSDRGRGSNQPQHF.

This clone has a single count. This chain links TRBV24-1 with TRBJ2-7, with D uncertain. The CDR3 is 13 amino acids. Germline V lookup: CDR1 KGHDR, CDR2 SFDVKD. Trimming left V 2 bases short and J 5 bases short, with 9 bases between. The CDR3 is CATSDSPTNEQYF. The CDR3 nucleotides read TGTGCCACCAGTGATTCTCCAACTAACGAGCAGTACTTC.

The V call is TRBV29-1, the J call TRBJ2-5; a weak D match, TRBD1 (7 bases). Germline V gene data show CDR1 as SQVTM and CDR2 as ANQGSEA. This CDR3 spans 12 amino acids. Trimming left V 5 bases short and J 5 bases short, with 12 bases between. The CDR3 protein is CSVSTGRETQYF. In DNA, the CDR3 is TGCAGCGTTTCGACAGGGAGGGAGACCCAGTACTTC.

The V call is TRBV10-3, the J call TRBJ2-1, with D tentatively TRBD2 (6 bases). From germline, CDR1 is ENHRY and CDR2 SYGVKD. V gave up 7 bases and J gave up 9 bases, with 25 bases separating them. There are 16 residues in the CDR3. DNA of the CDR3: TGTGCCATCATGGAGGGGAGTTCGCGTCTAGTCAGTGAGCAGTTCTTC. It specifies CAIMEGSSRLVSEQFF.

This chain links TRBV7-2 with TRBJ2-1; D may be TRBD2 (5 bases). Trimming removed 1 base from V and 5 bases from J, with 12 bases in between. CDR1 is SGHTA and CDR2 is FQGNSA in the germline V gene. The CDR3 extends over 15 amino acids. CDR3 DNA sequence: TGTGCCAGCAGCTTAGGTCGGGGAATGGACAATGAGCAGTTCTTC. Its protein product is CASSLGRGMDNEQFF.

This chain uses TRBV11-3 with TRBJ2-1; a possible D gene is TRBD2 (6 bases). Germline V gene data show CDR1 as SGHNT and CDR2 as YENEEA. The V gene lost 4 bases and the J gene lost 5 bases, with 15 bases spanning the gap. The CDR3 is 15 amino acids. CDR3: CASSSPWAGNNEQFF. CDR3 DNA sequence: TGTGCCAGCAGCTCCCCCTGGGCGGGAAACAATGAGCAGTTCTTC.

The chain uses TRBV7-3 and TRBJ1-1; maybe TRBD1 (5 bases). Germline values: CDR1 SGHTA, CDR2 FQGTGA. V gave up 5 bases and J gave up 0 bases, with 10 bases separating them. The CDR3 is made up of 14 amino acids. CDR3 nucleotide sequence: TGTGCCAGCAGCCGTGGGGGGATGAACACTGAAGCTTTCTTT. Protein product: CASSRGGMNTEAFF.

This chain joins TRBV30 and TRBJ1-2; weak D call: TRBD1 (6 bases). V lost 5 bases and J lost 2, with 12 bases in between. CDR1 is GTSNPN, CDR2 SVGIG, per germline (reference sequence). CDR3 size: 13 residues. For the CDR3, the DNA is TGTGCCTGGGGGGGCCAGAAGAACTATGGCTACACCTTC. It is translated as CAWGGQKNYGYTF.

The V and J genes are TRBV10-3 and TRBJ2-1; TRBD1 aligns across 10 bases. The CDR3 is made up of 16 amino acids. CDR1 ENHRY and CDR2 SYGVKD come from the germline V gene. V was pared by 2 bases and J by 2 bases, with 3 bases of the junction left unmatched. Here the CDR3 reads CAISELGQGPYNEQFF. CDR3 nucleotide sequence: TGTGCCATCAGTGAGCTGGGACAGGGGCCCTACAATGAGCAGTTCTTC.

This clone was recorded a few times. The rearrangement joins TRBV7-2 to TRBJ1-5, with 7 bases identical to TRBD1. Germline CDR1 is SGHTA and CDR2 is FQGNSA. The CDR3 spans 15 residues. V shed 5 bases, J shed 13 bases, and the junction held 17 bases outside the gene matches. The CDR3 nucleotides are TGTGCCAGCAGCCCCCACCTATATGGGACAGCCGAACAGCATTTT. It codes for CASSPHLYGTAEQHF.

A remark on this clone: Other DNA sequences of this sample code for an identical CDR3. The chain uses TRBV12-5 and TRBJ2-3; 12 bases align to TRBD2. The germline V gene has CDR1 LGHNT and CDR2 FRNRAP. V shed 5 bases, J shed 0 bases, and the junction held 3 bases outside the gene matches. The CDR3 runs 16 residues. CDR3 in amino acids: CASGLGTSGSTDTQYF. The DNA for the CDR3 is TGTGCTAGTGGTCTTGGGACTAGCGGGAGCACAGATACGCAGTATTTT.